The T cell receptor (beta chain) described here comes from a study of shared clonotypes between healthy human individuals. For the study at large: The donor group consisted of two women and a few men, aged 18 to 49.

Germline CDR1 SGHAT, CDR2 FQNNGV. The CDR3 length is 15 residues. The J segment lost 3 bases and the V segment lost 5 bases, leaving 7 bases of the junction unmatched. Study-level findings and limits: Across a handful of donors, naive CD4 shared around 5.3%, naive CD8 over 3%, memory CD4 2% to 2.5%, memory CD8 0.4% to 0.5%. Limitation of the genetic and exposure-history diversity represented came from the few donors.

Positively selected for CCR7, the CD45RO-negative cells used as naive CD8 cells excluded terminally differentiated effector memory CD45RA+ cells. As regards this clone: Its antigen is not known.

The sorted-subset replicate PCRs were given around 190 ng DNA, which is about 30,000 T cell genomes. Some clones are missing from TCRdb's copy, which holds only in-frame ones; the method was immunoSEQ multiplex PCR. This table holds some 2,000,000 clones, roughly 94% found once. The chain links TRBV11-2 to TRBJ2-3; 8 bases line up with TRBD2. The sample comprised naive CD8+ T cells sorted from blood. The receptor's source is a man aged 18 to 29 in good health. CDR3 residues: CASSTSGIGTDTQYF. For the CDR3, the DNA is TGTGCCAGCAGCACTAGCGGAATCGGAACAGATACGCAGTATTTT.